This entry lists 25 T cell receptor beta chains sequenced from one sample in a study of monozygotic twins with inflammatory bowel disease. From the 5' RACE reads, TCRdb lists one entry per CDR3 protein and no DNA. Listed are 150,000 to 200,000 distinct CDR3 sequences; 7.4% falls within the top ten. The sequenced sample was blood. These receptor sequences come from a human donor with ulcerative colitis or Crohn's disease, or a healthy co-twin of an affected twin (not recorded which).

The CDR3 loop reads CASSPQREWAKNIQYF. The V call is TRBV3-1, the J call TRBJ2-4; the TCRdb call, TRBD2, lacks DNA for checking. The germline CDR1 and CDR2 sequences are LGHDT and YNNKEL (reference sequence). The CDR3 totals 16 residues.

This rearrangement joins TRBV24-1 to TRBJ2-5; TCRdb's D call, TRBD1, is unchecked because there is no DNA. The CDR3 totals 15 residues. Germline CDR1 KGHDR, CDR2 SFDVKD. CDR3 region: CATSDRTGGQETQYF.

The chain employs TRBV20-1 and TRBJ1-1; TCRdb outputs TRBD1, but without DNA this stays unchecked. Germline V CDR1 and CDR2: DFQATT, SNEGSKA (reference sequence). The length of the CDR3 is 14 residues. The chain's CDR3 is CSARAGAPNTEAFF.

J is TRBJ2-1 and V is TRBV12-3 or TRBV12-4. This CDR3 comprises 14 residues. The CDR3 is CASSQRLTYNEQFF.

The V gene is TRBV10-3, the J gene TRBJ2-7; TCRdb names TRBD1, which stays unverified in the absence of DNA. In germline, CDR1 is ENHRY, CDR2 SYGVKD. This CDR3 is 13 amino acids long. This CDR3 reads CAISREGGSEQYF.

CDR3 sequence: CATSARNTIYF. The V and J genes are TRBV12-3 or TRBV12-4 and TRBJ1-3. The CDR3 totals 11 residues.

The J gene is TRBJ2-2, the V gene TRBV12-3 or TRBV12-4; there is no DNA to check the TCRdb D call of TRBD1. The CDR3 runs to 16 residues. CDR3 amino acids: CASSLPGTYYTGELFF.

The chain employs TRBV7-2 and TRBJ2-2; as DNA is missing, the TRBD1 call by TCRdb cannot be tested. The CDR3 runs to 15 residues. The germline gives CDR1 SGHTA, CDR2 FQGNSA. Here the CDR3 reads CASSLRGARTGELFF. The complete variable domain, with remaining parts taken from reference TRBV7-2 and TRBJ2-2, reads GAGVSQSPSNKVTEKGKDVELRCDPISGHTALYWYRQSLGQGLEFLIYFQGNSAPDKSGLPSDRFSAERTGGSVSTLTIQRTQQEDSAVYLCASSLRGARTGELFFGEGSRLTVL.

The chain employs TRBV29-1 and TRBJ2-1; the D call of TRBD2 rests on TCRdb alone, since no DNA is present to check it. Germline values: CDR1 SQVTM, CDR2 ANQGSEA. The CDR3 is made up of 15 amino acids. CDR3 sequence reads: CSVDRGGRGYNEQFF.

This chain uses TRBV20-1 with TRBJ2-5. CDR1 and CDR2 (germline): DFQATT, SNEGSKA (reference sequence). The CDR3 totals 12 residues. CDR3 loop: CSAKLLGETQYF.

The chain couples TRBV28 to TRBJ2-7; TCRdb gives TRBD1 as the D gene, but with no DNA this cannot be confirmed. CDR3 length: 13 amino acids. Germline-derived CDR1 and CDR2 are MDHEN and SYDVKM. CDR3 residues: CASSLQYRSEQYF.

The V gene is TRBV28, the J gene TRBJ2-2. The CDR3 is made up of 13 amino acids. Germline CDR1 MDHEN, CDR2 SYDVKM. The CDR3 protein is CASSFRLGGELFF.

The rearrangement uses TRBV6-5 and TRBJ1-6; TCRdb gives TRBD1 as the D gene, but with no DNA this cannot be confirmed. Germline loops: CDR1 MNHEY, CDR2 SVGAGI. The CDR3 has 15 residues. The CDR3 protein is CASSYSGHLNSPLHF.

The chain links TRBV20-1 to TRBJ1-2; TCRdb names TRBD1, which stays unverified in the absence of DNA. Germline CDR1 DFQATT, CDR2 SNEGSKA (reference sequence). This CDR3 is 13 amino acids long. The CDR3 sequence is CSASVRQNYGYTF.

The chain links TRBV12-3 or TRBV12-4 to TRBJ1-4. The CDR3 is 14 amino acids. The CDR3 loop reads CASSPPAADEKLFF.

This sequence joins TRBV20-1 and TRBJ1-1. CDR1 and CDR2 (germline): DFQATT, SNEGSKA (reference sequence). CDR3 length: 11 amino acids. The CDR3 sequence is CSMSENTEAFF.

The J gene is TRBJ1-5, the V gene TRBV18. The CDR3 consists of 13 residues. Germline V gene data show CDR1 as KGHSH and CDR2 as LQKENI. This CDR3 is CASPQVLCRPQHF.

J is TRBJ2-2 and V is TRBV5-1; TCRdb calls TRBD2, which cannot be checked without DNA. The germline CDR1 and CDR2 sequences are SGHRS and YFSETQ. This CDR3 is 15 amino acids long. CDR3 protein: CASSPAQGGSRELFF. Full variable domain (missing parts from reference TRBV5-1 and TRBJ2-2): KAGVTQTPRYLIKTRGQQVTLSCSPISGHRSVSWYQQTPGQGLQFLFEYFSETQRNKGNFPGRFSGRQFSNSRSEMNVSTLELGDSALYLCASSPAQGGSRELFFGEGSRLTVL.

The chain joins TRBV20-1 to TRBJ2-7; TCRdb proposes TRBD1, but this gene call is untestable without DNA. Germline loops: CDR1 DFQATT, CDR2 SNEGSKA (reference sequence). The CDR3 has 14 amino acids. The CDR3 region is CSARVGTGANEQYF.

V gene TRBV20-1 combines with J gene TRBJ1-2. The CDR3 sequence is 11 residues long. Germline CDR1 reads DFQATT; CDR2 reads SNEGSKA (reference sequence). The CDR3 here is CSTSPGSAYTF.

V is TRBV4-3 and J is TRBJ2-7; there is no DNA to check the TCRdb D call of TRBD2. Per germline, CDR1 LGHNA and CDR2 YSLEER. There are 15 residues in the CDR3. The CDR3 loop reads CASSQGLAGAYEQYF.

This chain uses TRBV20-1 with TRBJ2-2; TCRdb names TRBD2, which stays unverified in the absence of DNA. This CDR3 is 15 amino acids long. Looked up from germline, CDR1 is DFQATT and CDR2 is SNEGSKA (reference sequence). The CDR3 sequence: CSARGLAGYTGELFF.

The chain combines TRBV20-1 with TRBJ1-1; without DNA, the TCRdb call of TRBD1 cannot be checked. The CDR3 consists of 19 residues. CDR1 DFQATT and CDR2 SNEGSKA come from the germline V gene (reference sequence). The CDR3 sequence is CSARPRNRSQGQPNTEAFF.

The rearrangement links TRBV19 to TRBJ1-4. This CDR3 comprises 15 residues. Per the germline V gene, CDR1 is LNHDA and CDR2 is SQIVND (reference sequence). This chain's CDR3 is CASSRGPATDEKLFF.

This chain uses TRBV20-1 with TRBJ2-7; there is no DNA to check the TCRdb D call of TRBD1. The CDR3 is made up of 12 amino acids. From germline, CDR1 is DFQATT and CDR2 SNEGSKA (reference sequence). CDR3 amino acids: CSAPDRVDEQYF.